This TCR beta chain is drawn from a study of a mutant IDH1 vaccine in newly diagnosed glioma (TCRdb year 2021). For the wider study: Eight vaccinations were administered to patients in weeks 1, 3, 5, 7, 11, 15, 19 and 23, corresponding to visits V03 through V10. For exploratory analyses, longitudinal TCRB deep sequencing was carried out in about two dozen treated patients wherever samples were available. Peripheral blood samples were drawn at six visits, namely V03 (baseline), V05, V07, V10, V12 and V13. Vaccination started 4-6 weeks after radiotherapy alone, or was given together with temozolomide cycles in the groups whose treatment included chemotherapy. Of the approximately 30 treated patients, around 62% were male and 37.5% were female, and the mean age was approximately 40 years. Prior to enrollment, standard therapy consisting of radiotherapy alone, temozolomide alone, or radiochemotherapy with temozolomide had been administered to patients, with the combination being received by most patients. What the research found in general, with its limitations: Changes in the top peripheral T cell clonotypes picked up by TCRB sequencing did not appear to be linked to pseudoprogression. The authors stated that sample limitations prevented analyses of patient blood samples from being reproduced. Selection of PBMC samples for TCRB deep sequencing was based on availability. Immune responses induced by the vaccine were seen in about 93% of patients across multiple MHC alleles.

The time point label, read with the paper, signifies: week 11, during vaccination. Every vaccine dose consisted of 300 ug of a 20-mer mutant IDH1 peptide in Montanide, administered subcutaneously together with topical imiquimod. Newly diagnosed WHO grade 3 or 4 IDH1-mutant astrocytomas showing loss of nuclear ATRX were present in the donors. The samples were drawn from NOA16, a multicentre, single-arm, open-label phase I trial in Germany that tested a mutant IDH1 peptide vaccine in humans for the first time. The DNeasy Blood and Tissue Kit was used to extract genomic DNA from EDTA blood for TCRB sequencing. In this sample, this clone turned up a few times. No antigen is known for it. No much larger clone is present one base from it, and per-base qualities are unavailable. CDR1 and CDR2 are read off the germline V gene as KGHSH and LQKENI. Counted from cysteine to phenylalanine, this CDR3 has 14 amino acids. The sequence is cut down to CDR3 DNA, 42 bases in frame from base 1. The trim is 3 bases for V and 5 bases for J, with a gap of 10 bases between the germline ends.

Libraries came from the immunoSEQ multiplex PCR assay. Rearranged TCR beta chain sequences were amplified using the hsTCRB Kit according to the manufacturer's protocol. Sequencing of TCRB libraries was carried out on an Illumina MiSeq. The authors' analysis ran thus. Demultiplexing, trimming and gene mapping were performed with the kit vendor's proprietary platform. TCRdb stores this immuneACCESS table with in-frame sequences only. Part of the clones is absent; in the studies checked, under half of the shortfall reflects unresolved V genes, and no reason is known for the rest. Clonal size and the V and J genes are those of that table, whereas D and trimming came from the DNA. This sample lists 50,000 to 60,000 clones; roughly 90% were detected once. The ten largest clones represent around 2.5% of the sample.

This receptor was taken from a man aged 45-60 years with glioma. The chain is assembled from TRBV18 and TRBJ1-4, with TRBD1 tentatively as D gene (6 bases match). The sample in question was PBMCs, obtained from a glioma patient whose treatment included an IDH1 peptide vaccine. In nucleotides, the sequence is TGTGCCAGCTCACCGGGGCAGGGGAATGAAAAACTGTTTTTT. This gives the protein CASSPGQGNEKLFF.